This T cell receptor (beta chain) comes out of a study of cytomegalovirus exposure and HLA in healthy donors. Study-wide findings and caveats: Researchers reported in a later analysis that common viral pathogens appeared linked to several top clusters.

A multiplex PCR was run with 60 Vbeta primers and 13 Jbeta primers. Repertoires were generated with immunoSEQ multiplex PCR, while TCRdb's copy carries only in-frame clones and drops some. The sample has about 130,000 clones, about 61% seen once. About this clone itself: Its target is unknown.

In germline, CDR1 is MNHEY, CDR2 SMNVEV (reference sequence). J was trimmed by 3 bases and V by 11 bases; bases with no gene match: 21. The CDR3 contains 18 residues. Material for sequencing was PBMCs. The gene calls are TRBV27 and TRBJ2-5; 10 bases fit TRBD1. The receptor was derived from a woman in her thirties or forties in good health and CMV-seronegative. CDR3 DNA: TGTGCCGCCGCTCCTATCCGCCTCGACAGGGGGCAGAAAGAGACCCAGTACTTC. Translating gives CAAAPIRLDRGQKETQYF.